Detailed here is one TCR beta chain. The data were taken from a study of CD8 T cells in Susac syndrome. For the study at large: The sequenced Susac syndrome patients comprised five or six with active disease and fewer than 10 in remission.

Germline loops: CDR1 DFQATT, CDR2 SNEGSKA (reference sequence). Losses at the gene ends were 6 bases for V and 4 bases for J; bases not matched to a gene: 4. This CDR3 comprises 14 residues. Patients with Susac syndrome met diagnostic criteria defined recently for definite or probable disease. Random hexamers were used to reverse transcribe an amount of 0.5 to 1 ug RNA. immunoSEQ multiplex PCR amplified TCR beta CDR3 across 54 Vbeta, 13 Jbeta. TCRdb ran MiXCR on the immunoSEQ multiplex PCR reads and lists one entry per CDR3 protein. The sample records some 200,000 distinct CDR3 sequences, 85% to 95% being singletons.

Source material: CD8+ T cells from PBMCs. The sequence was collected from a human donor with Susac syndrome. The chain couples TRBV20-1 to TRBJ2-2; 11 bases agree with TRBD1. CDR3 DNA: TGCAGTGCCGGACAGGGGGCCAGCACCGGGGAGCTGTTTTTT. Residues: CSAGQGASTGELFF.